This TCR beta chain comes out of a study of blood T cell repertoires in COVID-19. Germline CDR1 is MNHEY and CDR2 is SVGEGT. Trimming removed 5 bases from V and 8 bases from J, with 10 bases in between. The CDR3 is made up of 13 amino acids. TCRdb's table, derived via immunoSEQ multiplex PCR, lists solely in-frame clones and lacks some. This repertoire shows 150,000 or so clones, around 87% found once; its top ten account for approximately 6.5%. Sequenced material: peripheral blood. This chain uses TRBV6-2 or TRBV6-3 with TRBJ1-6; tentative D call: TRBD1 (6 bases). The origin of this receptor is a man older than 75 with acute or convalescent COVID-19. The CDR3 loop is CASSNQGYSPLHF. CDR3 DNA sequence: TGTGCCAGCAGTAACCAGGGGTATTCACCCCTCCACTTT.